This TCR beta chain came from a study of blood T cell repertoires in COVID-19. At the level of the study: Sources were T cells, B-cell-depleted T cells, or PBMCs; the material itself was cDNA or gDNA.

Authors' data handling: The assay estimated nucleated cells by amplifying reference gene primers. Produced via immunoSEQ multiplex PCR; TCRdb's table is partial and in-frame only. Clonal size and the V and J genes are those of that table, whereas D and trimming came from the DNA. The table records 250,000 to 350,000 clones, roughly 86% of them present only once. The germline V gene encodes CDR1 SGHKS and CDR2 YYEKEE (reference sequence). V lost 4 bases to trimming and J lost 0 bases, with 8 bases between them. CDR3 length equals 15 residues. Sequencing used peripheral blood. The V call is TRBV5-5, the J call TRBJ2-6; D is unclear. The TCR sequence derives from a woman in her 30s who had recovered from COVID-19. CDR3 nucleotide sequence: TGTGCCAGCAGCCGTTCTGTCTCTGGGGCCAACGTCCTGACTTTC. Translating gives CASSRSVSGANVLTF. The whole variable domain, filled in from reference TRBV5-5 and TRBJ2-6, reads DAGVTQSPTHLIKTRGQQVTLRCSPISGHKSVSWYQQVLGQGPQFIFQYYEKEERGRGNFPDRFSARQFPNYSSELNVNALLLGDSALYLCASSRSVSGANVLTFGAGSRLTVL.